The TCR beta chain described here comes from a study of response to subunit inactivated influenza vaccine. This CDR3 comprises 15 residues. CDR1 and CDR2 (germline): MNHNS, SASEGT. TCRdb re-called the RT-PCR reads with MiXCR, one entry per CDR3 protein. The sample yields around 580,000 distinct CDR3 sequences, 14% seen once. In the case of this clonotype: This may arise from a read error, as a much more abundant clone is one base away.

The TCR sequence derives from a man aged 45-65 years who received an inactivated influenza vaccine. The chain joins TRBV6-1 to TRBJ2-1; 10 bases match TRBD2. The sample consisted of PBMCs from blood, taken less than 13 days after vaccination. This CDR3 reads CASSATSGAYNVQFF. For the CDR3, the DNA is TGTGCCAGCAGCGCCACTAGCGGGGCCTACAATGTGCAGTTCTTC.